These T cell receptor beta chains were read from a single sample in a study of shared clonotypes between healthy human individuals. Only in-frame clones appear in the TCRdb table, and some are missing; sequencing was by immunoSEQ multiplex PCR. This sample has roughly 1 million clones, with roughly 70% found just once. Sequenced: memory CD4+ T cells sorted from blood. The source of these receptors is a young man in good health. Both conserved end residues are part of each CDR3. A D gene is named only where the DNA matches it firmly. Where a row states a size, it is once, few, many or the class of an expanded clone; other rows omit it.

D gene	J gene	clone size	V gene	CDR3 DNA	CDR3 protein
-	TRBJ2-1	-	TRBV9	TGTGCCAGCAGCGTAGGGACGCCAGCGAGGGAGCAGTTCTTC	CASSVGTPAREQFF
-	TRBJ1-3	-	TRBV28	TGTGCCAGCAGTTCGTACGCAAACACCATATATTTT	CASSSYANTIYF
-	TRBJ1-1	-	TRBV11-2	TGTGCCAGCAGCCGGGGGAGCGAGAACACTGAAGCTTTCTTT	CASSRGSENTEAFF
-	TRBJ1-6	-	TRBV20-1	TGCAGTCCGCAAGCCCAGGACACCCTCCACTTT	CSPQAQDTLHF
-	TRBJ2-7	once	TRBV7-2	TGTGCCAGCAGCTTAGCCCCGGGATACGAGCAGTACTTC	CASSLAPGYEQYF
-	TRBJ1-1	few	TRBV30	TGTGCCTGGAGTGTAGGCCCCACGGGTACTGAAGCTTTCTTT	CAWSVGPTGTEAFF
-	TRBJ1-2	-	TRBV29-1	TGCAGCGTTGAATTCCAGGGTAATTCCTGGGGCTACACCTTC	CSVEFQGNSWGYTF
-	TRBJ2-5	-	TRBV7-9	TGTGCCAGCAGCCCGTACTTGGGGAGACAAGAGACCCAGTACTTC	CASSPYLGRQETQYF
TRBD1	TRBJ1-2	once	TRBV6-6	TGTGCCAGCAGTCTCTCCGGGACAGGGGAAAATGGCTACACCTTC	CASSLSGTGENGYTF
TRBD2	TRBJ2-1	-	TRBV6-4	TGTGCCAGCAGTGCTAGCGGGGGGGCCAATGAGCAGTTCTTC	CASSASGGANEQFF
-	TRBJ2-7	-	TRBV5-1	TGCGCCAGCAGCTCCCCGGGACGAGGAAACGAGCAGTACTTC	CASSSPGRGNEQYF
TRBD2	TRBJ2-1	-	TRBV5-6	TGTGCCAGCAGCTTGTTAGCGGGAGGACACCGGTTCTTC	CASSLLAGGHRFF
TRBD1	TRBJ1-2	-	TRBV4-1	TGCGCCAGCAGCCCTGGGACAGCGTATGGCTACACCTTC	CASSPGTAYGYTF
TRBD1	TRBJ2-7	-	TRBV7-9	TGTGCCAGCAGCTTAGGGCAGGGGGCCATCTACGAGCAGTACTTC	CASSLGQGAIYEQYF
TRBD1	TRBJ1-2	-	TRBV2	TGTGCCAGCGGGACAGGAGAACTCTATGGCTACACCTTC	CASGTGELYGYTF
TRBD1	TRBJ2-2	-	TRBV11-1	TGTGCCAGCAGCTTCGTGACAGGGATGTTCGGGGAGCTGTTTTTT	CASSFVTGMFGELFF
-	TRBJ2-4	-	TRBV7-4	TGTGCCAGCAGCCCAGGGGAATTAGCCAAAAACATTCAGTACTTC	CASSPGELAKNIQYF
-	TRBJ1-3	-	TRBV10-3	TGTGCCATCTTAGACAGGCCCGACTCTGGAAACACCATATATTTT	CAILDRPDSGNTIYF
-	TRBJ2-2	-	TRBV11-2	TGTGCCACTAGCAGTAGCGGAACGAACACCGGGGAGCTGTTTTTT	CATSSSGTNTGELFF
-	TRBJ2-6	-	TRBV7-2	TGTGCCAGCAGCTTAATCAGGGCAAGAGCCAACGTCCTGACTTTC	CASSLIRARANVLTF
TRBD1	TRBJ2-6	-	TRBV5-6	TGTGCCAGCAGCCCATCCGGGACAGGGAATGCTGGGGCCAACGTCCTGACTTTC	CASSPSGTGNAGANVLTF
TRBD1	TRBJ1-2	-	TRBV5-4	TGTGCCAGCAGCCCGGACAGGGGCTACTATGGCTACACCTTC	CASSPDRGYYGYTF
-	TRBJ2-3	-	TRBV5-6	TGTGCCAGCAGCTCCATAACAGGGGGGGCGACAGATACGCAGTATTTT	CASSSITGGATDTQYF
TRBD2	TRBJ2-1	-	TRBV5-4	TGTGCCAGCAGCCCGGGGACTAGCGGGGGCGGAGAGCAGTTCTTC	CASSPGTSGGGEQFF
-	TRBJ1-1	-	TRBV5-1	TGCGCCAGCAGGGAAGGTCCAGCGAACACTGAAGCTTTCTTT	CASREGPANTEAFF
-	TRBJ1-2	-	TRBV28	TGTGCCAGCAGTCCTGGACTGGGAGGTGTTTATGGCTACACCTTC	CASSPGLGGVYGYTF
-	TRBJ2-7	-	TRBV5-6	TGTGCCAGCAGCTTCGGGCAGGTAATCGAGCAGTACTTC	CASSFGQVIEQYF
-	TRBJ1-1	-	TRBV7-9	TGTGCCAGCAGCTGGGGACGGGAGGGGGCTGAAGCTTTCTTT	CASSWGREGAEAFF
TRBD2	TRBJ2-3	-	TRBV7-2	TGTGCCAGCAGCGCCTCCGGGACTAGCGGGGGGGCACGCAATACGCAGTATTTT	CASSASGTSGGARNTQYF
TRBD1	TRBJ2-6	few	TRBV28	TGTGCCAGCAGTTTGTCGGGACAGGGTAGGTCTGGGGCCAACGTCCTGACTTTC	CASSLSGQGRSGANVLTF
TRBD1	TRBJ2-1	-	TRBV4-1	TGCGCCAGCAGCCAAGATCAACAGGGGGTCAACAATGAGCAGTTCTTC	CASSQDQQGVNNEQFF
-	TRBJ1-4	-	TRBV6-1	TGTGCCAGCAGTTGGACCTCTAATGAAAAACTGTTTTTT	CASSWTSNEKLFF
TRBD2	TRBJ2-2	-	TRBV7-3	TGTGCCAGCGGGCCGGGACTAGCCGCCGGGGAGCTGTTTTTT	CASGPGLAAGELFF
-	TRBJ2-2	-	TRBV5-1	TGCGCCAGCAGCTCGGGCCATCCCGGCGGGGAGCTGTTTTTT	CASSSGHPGGELFF
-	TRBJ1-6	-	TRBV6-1	TGTGCCAGCGGAAGGGGTATCTATAATTCACCCCTCCACTTT	CASGRGIYNSPLHF
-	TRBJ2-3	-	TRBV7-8	TGTGCCAGCAGCTTATTGGACAGTAGCACAGATACGCAGTATTTT	CASSLLDSSTDTQYF
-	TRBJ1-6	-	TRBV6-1	TGTGCCAGCAGTGAATGGGAGTGGGATAATTCACCCCTCCACTTT	CASSEWEWDNSPLHF
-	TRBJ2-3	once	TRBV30	TGTGCCTGGAGTTTTGGCCGTGGAGATACGCAGTATTTT	CAWSFGRGDTQYF
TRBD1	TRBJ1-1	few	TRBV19	TGTGCCAGTAGTCCCAGATCAGGGGGAGAAGGGACTGAAGCTTTCTTT	CASSPRSGGEGTEAFF
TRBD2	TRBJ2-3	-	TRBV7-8	TGTGCCAGCAGCACGGGACTATTGAGTGAGAGAGATACGCAGTATTTT	CASSTGLLSERDTQYF
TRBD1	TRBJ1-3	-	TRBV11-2	TGTGCCAGCAGCTTAGTTGGACAGGATGGAAACACCATATATTTT	CASSLVGQDGNTIYF
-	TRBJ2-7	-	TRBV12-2	TGTGCAAGTCGCTCCGGGGGCGGGAGTGCCTACTACGAGCAGTACTTC	CASRSGGGSAYYEQYF
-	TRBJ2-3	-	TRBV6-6	TGTGCCAGCAGGAGGACAGCTAGCACAGATACGCAGTATTTT	CASRRTASTDTQYF
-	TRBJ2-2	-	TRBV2	TGTGCCAGCAGTCCCTTCAGTGGGCTTACCGGGGAGCTGTTTTTT	CASSPFSGLTGELFF
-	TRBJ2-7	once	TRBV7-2	TGTGCCAGCAGCGCCCGCGTGGCCTACGAGCAGTACTTC	CASSARVAYEQYF
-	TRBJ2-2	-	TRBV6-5	TGTGCCAGCAGTTCGACCCAAATCGGGGAGCTGTTTTTT	CASSSTQIGELFF
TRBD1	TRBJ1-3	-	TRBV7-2	TGTGCCAGCAGCCCGGGACAGGGGCGTTACTCTGGAAACACCATATATTTT	CASSPGQGRYSGNTIYF
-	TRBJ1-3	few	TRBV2	TGTGCCAGCAGTGAATACCAGACCTCTGGAAACACCATATATTTT	CASSEYQTSGNTIYF
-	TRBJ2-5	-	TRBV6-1	TGTGCCAGCAGTGAAATCGGCAAATTGCAAGAGACCCAGTACTTC	CASSEIGKLQETQYF
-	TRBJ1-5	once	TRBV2	TGTGCCAGCAGTCTTCAACAGGGCAATCAGCCCCAGCATTTT	CASSLQQGNQPQHF
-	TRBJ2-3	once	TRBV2	TGTGCCAGCAGAGCAACTAGAACCACAGATACGCAGTATTTT	CASRATRTTDTQYF
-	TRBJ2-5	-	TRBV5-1	TGCGCCAGCAGCGGGGGGAGTAGCCAAGAGACCCAGTACTTC	CASSGGSSQETQYF
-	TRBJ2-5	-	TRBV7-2	TGTGCCAGCAGCATCTACGAGACCCAGTACTTC	CASSIYETQYF